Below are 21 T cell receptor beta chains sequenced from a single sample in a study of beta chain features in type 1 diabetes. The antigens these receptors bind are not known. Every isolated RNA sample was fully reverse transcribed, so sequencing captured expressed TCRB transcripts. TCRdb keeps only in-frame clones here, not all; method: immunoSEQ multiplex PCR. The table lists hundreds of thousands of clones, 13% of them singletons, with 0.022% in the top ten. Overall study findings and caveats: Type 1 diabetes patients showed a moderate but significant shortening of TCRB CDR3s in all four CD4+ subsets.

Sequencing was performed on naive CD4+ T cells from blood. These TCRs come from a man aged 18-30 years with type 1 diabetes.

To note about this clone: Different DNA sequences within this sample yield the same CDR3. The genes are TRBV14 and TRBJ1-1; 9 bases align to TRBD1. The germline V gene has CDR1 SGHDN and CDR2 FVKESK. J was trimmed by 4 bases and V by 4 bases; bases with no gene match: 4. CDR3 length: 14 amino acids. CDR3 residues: CASSPRQGGTEAFF. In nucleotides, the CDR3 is TGTGCCAGCAGCCCCCGACAGGGGGGCACTGAAGCTTTCTTT.

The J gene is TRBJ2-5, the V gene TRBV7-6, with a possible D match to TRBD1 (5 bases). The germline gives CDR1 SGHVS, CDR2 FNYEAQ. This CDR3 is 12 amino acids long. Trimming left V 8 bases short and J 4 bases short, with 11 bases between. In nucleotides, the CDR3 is TGTGCCAGCCCCAGGGCGGTAGAGACCCAGTACTTC. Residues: CASPRAVETQYF.

CDR3 nucleotides: TGTGCCATCCAGCGGGGGGCGTCGGACTACGAGCAGTACTTC. The encoded protein is CAIQRGASDYEQYF. This chain joins TRBV10-3 and TRBJ2-7, with 9 bases fitting TRBD2. V trimming: 8 bases; J trimming: 3 bases; junction bases outside the gene matches: 8. This CDR3 has 14 amino acids. The germline V gene has CDR1 ENHRY and CDR2 SYGVKD.

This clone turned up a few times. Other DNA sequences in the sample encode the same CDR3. CDR3 nucleotide sequence: TGTGCCAGCAGACTAGCGGGGGGCCTCAGCACAGATACGCAGTATTTT. Protein: CASRLAGGLSTDTQYF. The V gene is TRBV7-2, the J gene TRBJ2-3, with 12 nucleotides matching TRBD2. Germline CDR1 is SGHTA and CDR2 is FQGNSA. The CDR3 consists of 16 residues. Trimming cost V 6 bases and J 0 bases; bases outside gene matches: 4.

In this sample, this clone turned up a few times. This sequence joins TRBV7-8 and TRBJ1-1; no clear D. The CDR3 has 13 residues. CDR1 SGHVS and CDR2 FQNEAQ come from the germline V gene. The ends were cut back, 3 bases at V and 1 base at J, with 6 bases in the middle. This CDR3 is CASSFAQNTEAFF. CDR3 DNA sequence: TGTGCCAGCAGCTTCGCCCAGAACACTGAAGCTTTCTTT.

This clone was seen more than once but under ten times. CDR3 in amino acids: CASSPQGLEGYTF. In DNA, the CDR3 is TGTGCCAGCAGCCCACAGGGTTTAGAGGGCTACACCTTC. The rearrangement joins TRBV7-2 to TRBJ1-2, with a weak D call TRBD1 (6 bases). The CDR3 covers 13 residues. Germline V lookup: CDR1 SGHTA, CDR2 FQGNSA. V lost 5 bases, J lost 8 bases, and 15 bases lay in between.

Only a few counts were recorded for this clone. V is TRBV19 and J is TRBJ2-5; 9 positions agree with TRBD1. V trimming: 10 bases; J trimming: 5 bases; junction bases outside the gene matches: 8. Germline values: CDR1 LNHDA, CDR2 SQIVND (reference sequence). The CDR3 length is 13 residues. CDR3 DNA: TGTGCCACCGGGGACAGGGAGTATGAGACCCAGTACTTC. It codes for CATGDREYETQYF.

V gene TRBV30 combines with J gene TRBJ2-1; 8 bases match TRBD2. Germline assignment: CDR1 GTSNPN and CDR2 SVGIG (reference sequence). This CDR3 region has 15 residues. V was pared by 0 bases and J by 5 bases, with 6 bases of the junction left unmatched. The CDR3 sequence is CAWSVHGGGNNEQFF. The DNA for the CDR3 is TGTGCCTGGAGTGTACATGGCGGGGGGAACAATGAGCAGTTCTTC.

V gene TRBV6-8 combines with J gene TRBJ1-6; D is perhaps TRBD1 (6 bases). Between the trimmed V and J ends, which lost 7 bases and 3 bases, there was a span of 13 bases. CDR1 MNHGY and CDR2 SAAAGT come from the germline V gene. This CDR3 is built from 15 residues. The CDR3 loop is CASIRTAIYNSPLHF. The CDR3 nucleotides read TGTGCCAGCATCCGGACAGCGATCTATAATTCACCCCTCCACTTT.

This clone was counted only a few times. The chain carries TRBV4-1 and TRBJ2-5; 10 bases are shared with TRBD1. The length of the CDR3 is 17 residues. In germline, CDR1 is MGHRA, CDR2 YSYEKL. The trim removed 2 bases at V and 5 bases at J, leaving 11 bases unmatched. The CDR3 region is CASSQTGTGDYGETQYF. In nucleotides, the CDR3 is TGCGCCAGCAGCCAAACCGGGACAGGGGACTACGGTGAGACCCAGTACTTC.

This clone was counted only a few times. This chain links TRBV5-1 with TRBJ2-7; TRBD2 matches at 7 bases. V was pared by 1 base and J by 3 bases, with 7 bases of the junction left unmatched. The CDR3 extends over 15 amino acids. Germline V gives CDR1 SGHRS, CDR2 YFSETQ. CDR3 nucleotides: TGCGCCAGCAGCTTGTTGTCTAGCGGATACTACGAGCAGTACTTC. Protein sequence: CASSLLSSGYYEQYF.

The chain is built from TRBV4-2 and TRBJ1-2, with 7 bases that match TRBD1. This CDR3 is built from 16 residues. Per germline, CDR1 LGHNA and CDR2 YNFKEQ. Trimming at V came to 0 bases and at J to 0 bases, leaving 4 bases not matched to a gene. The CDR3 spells CASSQDAGGTNYGYTF. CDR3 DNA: TGTGCCAGCAGCCAAGATGCAGGGGGGACTAACTATGGCTACACCTTC.

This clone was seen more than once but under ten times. The CDR3 spells CSVSGTEETQYF. CDR3 nucleotides: TGCAGCGTCTCCGGGACTGAAGAGACCCAGTACTTC. This chain joins TRBV29-1 and TRBJ2-5, with D possibly being TRBD2 (6 bases). V shed 6 bases and J shed 3 bases, with 11 bases lying between them. This CDR3 is built from 12 residues. Germline CDR1 is SQVTM and CDR2 is ANQGSEA.

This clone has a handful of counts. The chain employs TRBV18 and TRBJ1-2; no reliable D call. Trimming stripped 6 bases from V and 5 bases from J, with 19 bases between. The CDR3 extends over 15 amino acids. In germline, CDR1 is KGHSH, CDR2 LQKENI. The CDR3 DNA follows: TGTGCCAGCTCTTTAAGCAGCGACGGTTTGTATGGCTACACCTTC. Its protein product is CASSLSSDGLYGYTF.

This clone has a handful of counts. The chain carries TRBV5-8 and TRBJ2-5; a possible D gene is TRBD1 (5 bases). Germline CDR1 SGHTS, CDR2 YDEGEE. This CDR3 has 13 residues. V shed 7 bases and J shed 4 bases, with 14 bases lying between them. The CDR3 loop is CASESGRRETQYF. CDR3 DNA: TGTGCCAGCGAGTCAGGGCGGAGAGAGACCCAGTACTTC.

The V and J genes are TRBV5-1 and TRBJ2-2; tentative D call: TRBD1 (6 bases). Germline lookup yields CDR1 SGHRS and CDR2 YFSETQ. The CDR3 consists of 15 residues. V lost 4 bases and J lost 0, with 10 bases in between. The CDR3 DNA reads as TGCGCCAGCAGCGGACAGTTAGCGAACACCGGGGAGCTGTTTTTT. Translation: CASSGQLANTGELFF.

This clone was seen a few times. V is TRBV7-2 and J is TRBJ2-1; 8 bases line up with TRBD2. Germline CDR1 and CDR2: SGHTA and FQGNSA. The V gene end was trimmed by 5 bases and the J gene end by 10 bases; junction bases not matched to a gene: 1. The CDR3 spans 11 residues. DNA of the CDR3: TGTGCCAGCAGCAGCGGGGGCGAGCAGTTCTTC. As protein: CASSSGGEQFF.

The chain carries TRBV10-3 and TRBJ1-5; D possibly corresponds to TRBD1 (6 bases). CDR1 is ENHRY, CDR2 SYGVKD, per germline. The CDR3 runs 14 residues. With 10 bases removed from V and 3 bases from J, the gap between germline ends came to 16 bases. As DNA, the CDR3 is TGTGCCACCAGGGACAAGGTAGACAATCAGCCCCAGCATTTT. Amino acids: CATRDKVDNQPQHF.

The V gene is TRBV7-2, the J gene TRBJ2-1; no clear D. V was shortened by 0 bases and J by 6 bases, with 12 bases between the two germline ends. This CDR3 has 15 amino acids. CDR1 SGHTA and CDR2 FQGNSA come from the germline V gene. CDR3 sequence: CASSLAGELLNEQFF. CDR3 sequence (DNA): TGTGCCAGCAGCTTAGCTGGAGAGCTTCTCAATGAGCAGTTCTTC.

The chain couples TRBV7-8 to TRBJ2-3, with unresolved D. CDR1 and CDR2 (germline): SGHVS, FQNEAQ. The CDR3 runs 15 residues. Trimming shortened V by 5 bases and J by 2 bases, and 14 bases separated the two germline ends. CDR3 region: CASSASGQNTDTQYF. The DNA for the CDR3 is TGTGCCAGCAGCGCCTCCGGCCAAAACACAGATACGCAGTATTTT.

The CDR3 nucleotides read TGCGCCAGCAGCCAAGATCGGGGCGGGGGGGCAGATACGCAGTATTTT. Amino acid sequence: CASSQDRGGGADTQYF. V usage is TRBV4-1 and J usage is TRBJ2-3; the match to TRBD2 covers 9 bases. Unmatched junction bases numbered 5, after V lost 0 bases and J lost 4 bases. Germline-derived CDR1 and CDR2 are MGHRA and YSYEKL. This CDR3 is built from 16 residues.